The source of this T cell receptor (beta chain) is a study of blood T cell repertoires in COVID-19. Repertoires were generated with immunoSEQ multiplex PCR, while TCRdb's copy carries only in-frame clones and drops some. Of under 85,000 clones detected, roughly 85% appear once; the ten largest clones hold approximately 4.6%. Sample: peripheral blood. The receptor was derived from a man at least 80 years old with acute or convalescent COVID-19.

The CDR3 sequence: CASSPDRTVHEQFF. Written as DNA, the CDR3 is TGTGCCAGTAGTCCTGACAGAACGGTCCATGAGCAGTTCTTC. V and J are TRBV19 and TRBJ2-1; D might be TRBD1 (5 bases). There are 14 residues in the CDR3. Germline-derived CDR1 and CDR2 are LNHDA and SQIVND (reference sequence). Trimming removed 5 bases at V and 8 bases at J, with 16 bases between. Based on the CDR3 plus reference TRBV19 and TRBJ2-1, the full variable domain is DGGITQSPKYLFRKEGQNVTLSCEQNLNHDAMYWYRQDPGQGLRLIYYSQIVNDFQKGDIAEGYSVSREKKESFPLTVTSAQKNPTAFYLCASSPDRTVHEQFFGPGTRLTVL.